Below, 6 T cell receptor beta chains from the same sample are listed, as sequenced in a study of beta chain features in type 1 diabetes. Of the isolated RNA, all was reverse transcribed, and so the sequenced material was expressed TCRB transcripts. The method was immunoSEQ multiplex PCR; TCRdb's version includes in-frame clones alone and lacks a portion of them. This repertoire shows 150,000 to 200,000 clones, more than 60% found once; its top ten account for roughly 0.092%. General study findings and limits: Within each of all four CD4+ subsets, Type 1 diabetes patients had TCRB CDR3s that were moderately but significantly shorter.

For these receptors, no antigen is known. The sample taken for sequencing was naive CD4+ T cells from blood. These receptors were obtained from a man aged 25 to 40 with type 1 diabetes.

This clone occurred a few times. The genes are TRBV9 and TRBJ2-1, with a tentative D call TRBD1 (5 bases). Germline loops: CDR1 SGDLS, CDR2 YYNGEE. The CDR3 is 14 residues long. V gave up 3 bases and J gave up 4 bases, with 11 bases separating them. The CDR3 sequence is CASSARPGYNEQFF. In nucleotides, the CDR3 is TGTGCCAGCAGCGCCCGCCCAGGGTACAATGAGCAGTTCTTC.

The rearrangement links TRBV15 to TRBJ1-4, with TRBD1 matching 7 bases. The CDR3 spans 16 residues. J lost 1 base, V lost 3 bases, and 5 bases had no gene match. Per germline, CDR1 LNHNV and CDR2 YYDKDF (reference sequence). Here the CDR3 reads CATSRARTGTNEKLFF. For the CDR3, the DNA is TGTGCCACCAGCAGGGCGCGGACAGGAACTAATGAAAAACTGTTTTTT.

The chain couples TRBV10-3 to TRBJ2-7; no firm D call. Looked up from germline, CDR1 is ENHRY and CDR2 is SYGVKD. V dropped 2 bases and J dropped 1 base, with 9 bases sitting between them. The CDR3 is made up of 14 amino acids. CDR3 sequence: CAISESLLSYEQYF. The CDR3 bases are TGTGCCATCAGTGAGAGTCTCCTATCCTACGAGCAGTACTTC.

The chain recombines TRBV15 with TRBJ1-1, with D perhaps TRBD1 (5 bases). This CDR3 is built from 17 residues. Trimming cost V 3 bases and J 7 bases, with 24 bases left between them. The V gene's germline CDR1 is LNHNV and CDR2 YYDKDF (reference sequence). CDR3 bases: TGTGCCACCAGCAGCGACCGCCAGGGTGGTTACACCATTGAAGCTTTCTTT. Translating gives CATSSDRQGGYTIEAFF.

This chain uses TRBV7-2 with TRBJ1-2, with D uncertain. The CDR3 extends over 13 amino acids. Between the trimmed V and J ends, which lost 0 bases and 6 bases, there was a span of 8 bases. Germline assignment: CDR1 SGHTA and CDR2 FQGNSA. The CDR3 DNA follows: TGTGCCAGCAGCTTAGCGCGGGAGAATGGCTACACCTTC. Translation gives CASSLARENGYTF.

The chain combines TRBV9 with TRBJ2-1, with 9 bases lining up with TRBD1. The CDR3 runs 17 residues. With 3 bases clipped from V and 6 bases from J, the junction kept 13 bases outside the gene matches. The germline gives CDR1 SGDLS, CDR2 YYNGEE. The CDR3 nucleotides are TGTGCCAGCAGCGCGCCCCTCCGGGACAGGGAGATCAATGAGCAGTTCTTC. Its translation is CASSAPLRDREINEQFF.